These 22 T cell receptor delta chains came from one sample sequenced in a study of gamma-delta T cells after stem cell transplantation. TCRdb re-analyzed the RT-PCR reads via CATT. The data show about 4,600 delta-chain clones, 1.9% seen once. The sample comprised gamma-delta T cells. The origin of the receptors is a human donor. It is not recorded whose cells these are; they may come from a transplant donor.

The chain has TRDV2 and TRDJ1; 7 bases fit TRDD3. From germline, CDR1 is GEAIGNYY and CDR2 EKD. The V gene end was trimmed by 4 bases and the J gene end by 3 bases; junction bases not matched to a gene: 19. This CDR3 comprises 18 residues. The CDR3 DNA follows: TGTGCCTGTGAACCTCTAACCTTACTGGGGTCCCCATCCGATAAACTCATCTTT. It specifies CACEPLTLLGSPSDKLIF.

This clone was detected a few times. This rearrangement joins TRDV2 to TRDJ1, with D unclear. CDR3 length: 15 residues. Trimming left V 0 bases short and J 3 bases short, with 13 bases between. CDR1 and CDR2 (germline): GEAIGNYY, EKD. In DNA form, the CDR3 reads TGTGCCTGTGACACCGTAGGAGGCACACCCGATAAACTCATCTTT. As protein: CACDTVGGTPDKLIF.

This clone was seen only a few times. The protein TCRdb gives is from a much larger clone and does not agree with this DNA's translation at residue 8, likely a read error; the protein shown here comes from the DNA. The chain couples TRDV2 to TRDJ1; 8 bases agree with TRDD3. With 4 bases clipped from V and 3 bases from J, the junction kept 6 bases outside the gene matches. The CDR3 contains 14 residues. The germline V gene encodes CDR1 GEAIGNYY and CDR2 EKD. CDR3 protein: CACDILGESDKLIF. CDR3 nucleotides: TGTGCCTGTGATATCCTGGGGGAGTCCGATAAACTCATCTTT.

This clone is medium-sized by share. In the same sample, other DNA sequences code for this CDR3. The genes are TRDV2 and TRDJ1, with 13 bases lining up with TRDD3. Trimming cost V 4 bases and J 3 bases; bases outside gene matches: 16. Germline lookup yields CDR1 GEAIGNYY and CDR2 EKD. This CDR3 contains 19 residues. The CDR3 is CACDPVTGGYAVLADKLIF. The CDR3 bases are TGTGCCTGTGATCCAGTTACTGGGGGATACGCGGTTCTGGCCGATAAACTCATCTTT.

On this clone: The translation of this DNA and the TCRdb protein of a much larger clone differ at residue 16, probably owing to a read error; the protein shown here is translated from the DNA. This rearrangement joins TRDV2 to TRDJ3, with TRDD3 matching 9 bases. Germline lookup yields CDR1 GEAIGNYY and CDR2 EKD. The length of the CDR3 is 23 residues. CDR3 region: CACDTWDSTGGLRHSCDTRQMFF. CDR3 nucleotide sequence: TGTGCCTGTGACACCTGGGACAGTACTGGGGGACTTCGACACTCCTGCGACACCCGACAGATGTTTTTC.

For this clone: The TCRdb record carries a much larger clone's protein, which differs from this DNA's translation at residue 12; a read error is the likely cause, and the protein listed here is the DNA translation. V is TRDV2 and J is TRDJ3, with 7 bases fitting TRDD3. In germline, CDR1 is GEAIGNYY, CDR2 EKD. The CDR3 totals 18 residues. The CDR3 region has the DNA TGTGCCTGTGACATGATACTGGGGAGCTCCTGGGGCACCCGACAGATGTTTTTC. It is translated as CACDMILGSSWGTRQMFF.

The CDR3 DNA reads TGTGCCTGTGACACCTTAAACCTGGGGGATACGCGGGACCGCAAGGACGTTTACACCGATAAACTCATCTTT. It yields the protein CACDTLNLGDTRDRKDVYTDKLIF. The V call is TRDV2, the J call TRDJ1; the match to TRDD3 covers 12 bases. With 0 bases clipped from V and 0 bases from J, the junction kept 25 bases outside the gene matches. CDR3 length: 24 residues. CDR1 and CDR2 from the germline V gene are GEAIGNYY and EKD.

This clone was counted a few times. TCRdb's protein, taken from a much larger clone, differs from this DNA's translation at residue 11, likely owing to a read error; the protein displayed comes from the DNA. This CDR3 is CACDTVLGDTSSWDTRQMFF. CDR3 bases: TGTGCCTGTGACACCGTACTGGGGGATACAAGCTCCTGGGACACCCGACAGATGTTTTTC. The V and J genes are TRDV2 and TRDJ3, with 12 bases matching TRDD3. J lost 0 bases, V lost 0 bases, and 5 bases had no gene match. The CDR3 covers 20 residues. Germline V lookup: CDR1 GEAIGNYY, CDR2 EKD.

Regarding this clone: TCRdb's protein for this DNA is that of a much larger clone and differs from the translation at residue 5, likely a read error; the protein shown is the DNA translation. This chain uses TRDV2 with TRDJ1, with 12 nucleotides matching TRDD3. CDR3 length equals 19 residues. From germline, CDR1 is GEAIGNYY and CDR2 EKD. J gave up 3 bases and V 3 bases, and 16 bases lay outside the gene matches. The CDR3 DNA is TGTGCCTGTGACGCCGTGGCTATACTGGGGGATACTAAGCCCGATAAACTCATCTTT. The encoded protein is CACDAVAILGDTKPDKLIF.

In the case of this clone: The protein TCRdb lists belongs to a much larger clone and differs from this DNA's translation at residue 13, which points to a read error; the protein shown is made from the DNA. This chain uses TRDV2 with TRDJ1; D possibly corresponds to TRDD3 (5 bases). The CDR3 has 17 residues. The V and J ends lost 1 base and 7 bases respectively, with 24 bases between them. The V gene's germline CDR1 is GEAIGNYY and CDR2 EKD. Written as DNA, the CDR3 is TGTGCCTGTGACACAGTAGGATCGGGGGGCAAAGGTTGTAAACTCATCTTT. Translated, it gives CACDTVGSGGKGCKLIF.

Many counts were recorded for this clone. A far larger clone is just one base off, so this is likely a read error. The same CDR3 can be traced to other DNA sequences in this sample. The V gene is TRDV2, the J gene TRDJ1; D perhaps matches TRDD3 (5 bases). This CDR3 has 18 amino acids. Germline V gene data show CDR1 as GEAIGNYY and CDR2 as EKD. The CDR3 is CACDTAGWGPTYTDKLIF. Written as DNA, the CDR3 is TGTGCCTGTGACACCGCTGGGTGGGGACCAACTTACACCGATAAGCTCATCTTT.

The chain couples TRDV2 to TRDJ1; D is unresolved. The CDR3 sequence is 18 residues long. Germline V CDR1 and CDR2: GEAIGNYY, EKD. Trimming removed 3 bases at V and 0 bases at J, with 22 bases between. Written as DNA, the CDR3 is TGTGCCTGTGACCTACTTCTCCTTAAGGCGGGAGACACCGATAAACTCATCTTT. It codes for CACDLLLLKAGDTDKLIF.

This clone turned up a few times. This DNA's translation and the protein TCRdb lists, from a much larger clone, do not match at residue 5, likely due to a read error; the protein shown is translated from the DNA. The identical CDR3 is also encoded by other nucleotide sequences in the sample. The chain combines TRDV2 with TRDJ1; TRDD3 aligns across 10 bases. The germline CDR1 and CDR2 sequences are GEAIGNYY and EKD. CDR3 length: 16 amino acids. J was trimmed by 1 base and V by 1 base; bases with no gene match: 5. DNA of the CDR3: TGTGCCTGTGACACTTTACTGGGGGATTCCACCGATAAACTCATCTTT. It translates to CACDTLLGDSTDKLIF.

This clone was counted between two and nine times. Only one base separates this from a far larger clonotype, so it likely reflects a read error. The sample has other DNA sequences that encode this CDR3 too. This rearrangement joins TRDV2 to TRDJ3, with 8 bases identical to TRDD3. V was clipped by 4 bases and J by 0 bases; unmatched bases: 10. The CDR3 runs 19 residues. Germline V gene lookup returns CDR1 GEAIGNYY and CDR2 EKD. Here the CDR3 reads CACDTTGGYSSWDTRQMFF. The DNA of the CDR3 is TGTGCCTGTGATACCACTGGGGGCTATAGCTCCTGGGACACCCGACAGATGTTTTTC.

Note on this clone: TCRdb has a much larger clone's protein, which differs at residue 14 from the translation of this DNA, likely because of a read error; what is shown is the protein translated from the DNA. V and J are TRDV2 and TRDJ1; TRDD3 agrees at 10 bases. V gave up 1 base and J gave up 1 base; unmatched junction bases: 17. Germline lookup yields CDR1 GEAIGNYY and CDR2 EKD. CDR3 length: 20 amino acids. The CDR3 loop reads CACDTVYGGDTRGTTDKLIF. The CDR3 DNA follows: TGTGCCTGTGACACGGTCTATGGGGGGGATACGCGGGGAACCACCGATAAACTCATCTTT.

This clone came up a few times. A far larger clone is only one base removed, so a read error is likely. The sample has other DNA sequences that encode this CDR3 too. V usage is TRDV2 and J usage is TRDJ3, with TRDD3 matching 8 bases. Germline trimming cut 1 base from V and 0 bases from J; bases unmatched to any gene: 19. The V gene's germline CDR1 is GEAIGNYY and CDR2 EKD. There are 23 residues in the CDR3. CDR3 DNA sequence: TGTGCCTGTGACACGGTTGTCCGGGATACGCCGGAAGAAACCTCCTGGGACACCCGACAGATGTTTTTC. Translating gives CACDTVVRDTPEETSWDTRQMFF.

As for this clone: TCRdb pairs this DNA with a much larger clone's protein that differs at residue 12, likely a read error; the protein shown was translated from the DNA. The chain recombines TRDV2 with TRDJ1, with TRDD3 matching over 11 bases. The germline V gene has CDR1 GEAIGNYY and CDR2 EKD. This CDR3 has 15 amino acids. The CDR3 nucleotides read TGTGCCTGTCTTCTACTGGGGGATAAGGGCGATAGACTCATCTTT. This sequence encodes CACLLLGDKGDRLIF.

Note on this clone: The protein given by TCRdb reflects a much larger clone and differs at residue 14 from this DNA's translation, likely from a read error; the protein shown is the DNA's translation. This chain uses TRDV2 with TRDJ1, with 11 bases lining up with TRDD3. This CDR3 has 16 amino acids. In germline, CDR1 is GEAIGNYY, CDR2 EKD. CDR3 residues: CASYGVGDTLTDKPIF. The CDR3 region has the DNA TGTGCCTCTTACGGGGTGGGGGATACGCTCACCGATAAACCCATCTTT.

Turning to this clone: The TCRdb record carries a much larger clone's protein, which differs from this DNA's translation at residue 7; a read error is the likely cause, and the protein listed here is the DNA translation. The chain employs TRDV2 and TRDJ1; D gene unclear. There are 15 residues in the CDR3. CDR1 and CDR2 from the germline V gene are GEAIGNYY and EKD. The V end was cut by 0 bases, the J end by 0 bases, with 10 bases between. The CDR3 DNA reads TGTGCCTGTGACACCCTATTCGGTTACACCGATAAACTCATCTTT. Protein sequence: CACDTLFGYTDKLIF.

Within the sample, this clone is large. Other DNA sequences in this sample translate to the same CDR3. The V gene is TRDV2, the J gene TRDJ1; TRDD3 agrees at 13 bases. There are 19 residues in the CDR3. V trimming: 0 bases; J trimming: 4 bases; junction bases outside the gene matches: 13. CDR1 is GEAIGNYY, CDR2 EKD, per germline. CDR3 sequence: CACDTGGLGDTPSGDKLIF. The CDR3 DNA follows: TGTGCCTGTGACACCGGAGGACTGGGGGATACGCCGTCTGGCGATAAACTCATCTTT.

This clone is judged medium-sized. The CDR3 loop reads CACDGVLGDNLKRGSWDTRQMFF. The CDR3 DNA reads as TGTGCCTGTGACGGCGTACTGGGGGATAACCTAAAACGGGGCTCCTGGGACACCCGACAGATGTTTTTC. V usage is TRDV2 and J usage is TRDJ3; TRDD3 matches at 11 bases. V lost 3 bases, J lost 0 bases, and 18 bases stayed unmatched. This CDR3 has 23 residues. The germline V gene has CDR1 GEAIGNYY and CDR2 EKD.

In its sample, this clone was seen a few times. A far larger clone is a single base away, which makes a read error likely. Other DNA sequences in this sample translate to the same CDR3. CDR3 sequence (DNA): TGTGCCTGTGACACCACCGGGGGCTATAGCTCCTGGGACACCCGACAGATGTTTTTC. Translated: CACDTTGGYSSWDTRQMFF. The V call is TRDV2, the J call TRDJ3; a weak D match, TRDD3 (5 bases). Trimming took off 0 bases at V and 0 bases at J, with 14 bases between the two ends. Germline V gene sequence: CDR1 GEAIGNYY, CDR2 EKD. The CDR3 length is 19 residues.